This TCR beta chain was recovered during a study of Ad26.COV2.S vaccination and SARS-CoV-2 variants. The assay was immunoSEQ multiplex PCR, and TCRdb's table has in-frame clones only and misses some. The data contain roughly 320,000 clones, 80% to 90% of them singletons. Stated treatment: roughly 20 received Ad26.COV2.S at low or high dose, single or two shots; about 5 received placebo; per-sample allocation not given. The samples were gathered on day 63 after the first injection of vaccine or placebo. In Boston, an adult donor aged 18-55 years took part. Immunization relied on an Ad26 vector, which expressed Wuhan-strain SARS-CoV-2 spike. V was clipped by 2 bases and J by 4 bases; unmatched bases: 3. This CDR3 is 15 amino acids long. The germline V gene encodes CDR1 SGHTA and CDR2 FQGNSA.

The chain carries TRBV7-2 and TRBJ2-3; 10 bases line up with TRBD1. This clonotype was sampled from a person aged 18-60 years who received the Ad26.COV2.S COVID-19 vaccine or a placebo. Source: peripheral blood, taken in a trial of Ad26.COV2.S vaccine versus placebo. For the CDR3, the DNA is TGTGCCAGCAGCTTACGGGACAGGGGAGCAGATACGCAGTATTTT. It is translated as CASSLRDRGADTQYF.